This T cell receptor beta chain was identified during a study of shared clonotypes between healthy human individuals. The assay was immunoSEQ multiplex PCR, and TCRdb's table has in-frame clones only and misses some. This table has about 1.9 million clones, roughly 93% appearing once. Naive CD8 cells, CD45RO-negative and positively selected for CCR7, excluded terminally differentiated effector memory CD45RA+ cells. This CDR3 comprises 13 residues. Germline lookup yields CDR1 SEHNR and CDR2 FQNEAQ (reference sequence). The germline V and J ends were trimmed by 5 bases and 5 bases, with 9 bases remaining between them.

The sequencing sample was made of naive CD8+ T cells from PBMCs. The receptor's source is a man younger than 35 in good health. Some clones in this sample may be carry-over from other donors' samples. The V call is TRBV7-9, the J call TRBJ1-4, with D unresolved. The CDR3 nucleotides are TGTGCCAGCAGCCCAAGCTCCAATGAAAAACTGTTTTTT. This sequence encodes CASSPSSNEKLFF.